Listed below are T cell receptor beta chains from one sample, sequenced in a study of T cell responses to AZD1222 COVID-19 vaccine. TCRdb's copy holds only in-frame clones and misses some; the assay was immunoSEQ multiplex PCR. This table has about 180,000 clones, 70% to 90% appearing once. Sequencing was performed on peripheral blood, taken on day 0 of AZD1222 vaccination. These receptors all stem from an adult in good health. The CDR3 runs from the conserved cysteine through the conserved F or W. D genes are given only for firm matches. Rows may omit the clone size; those that give it use once, few, many or a size class.

d_gene: NA
j_gene: TRBJ2-5
abundance: once
v_gene: TRBV10-3
CDR3aa: CAISERGGRAMETQYF
CDR3nt: TGTGCCATCAGTGAAAGGGGAGGCAGGGCGATGGAGACCCAGTACTTC

d_gene: NA
j_gene: TRBJ2-7
abundance: NA
v_gene: TRBV7-2
CDR3aa: CASSLGGPSYEQYF
CDR3nt: TGTGCCAGCAGCTTGGGCGGGCCCTCCTACGAGCAGTACTTC

d_gene: NA
j_gene: TRBJ2-3
abundance: NA
v_gene: TRBV20-1
CDR3aa: CSAIVGDTQYF
CDR3nt: TGCAGTGCTATAGTGGGGGATACGCAGTATTTT

d_gene: TRBD2
j_gene: TRBJ2-1
abundance: NA
v_gene: TRBV27
CDR3aa: CASRIGLAGDEQFF
CDR3nt: TGTGCCAGCAGGATTGGACTAGCGGGAGATGAGCAGTTCTTC

d_gene: TRBD1
j_gene: TRBJ1-6
abundance: NA
v_gene: TRBV5-1
CDR3aa: CASRLERSGGASYNSPLHF
CDR3nt: TGCGCCAGCCGGCTGGAACGCTCAGGGGGCGCCTCCTATAATTCACCCCTCCACTTT

d_gene: TRBD1
j_gene: TRBJ1-2
abundance: NA
v_gene: TRBV6-4
CDR3aa: CASSPGQGLEGYTF
CDR3nt: TGTGCCAGCAGTCCGGGACAGGGCTTAGAAGGCTACACCTTC

d_gene: TRBD2
j_gene: TRBJ2-7
abundance: NA
v_gene: TRBV4-3
CDR3aa: CASSQGLAGSYEQYF
CDR3nt: TGCGCCAGCAGCCAAGGACTAGCGGGGTCCTACGAGCAGTACTTC

d_gene: NA
j_gene: TRBJ2-7
abundance: NA
v_gene: TRBV7-2
CDR3aa: CASVRGTINLDEQYF
CDR3nt: TGTGCCAGCGTTAGGGGGACCATAAACTTGGACGAGCAGTACTTC

d_gene: NA
j_gene: TRBJ2-1
abundance: few
v_gene: TRBV30
CDR3aa: CAWNQGTVYNEQFF
CDR3nt: TGTGCCTGGAATCAGGGGACGGTTTATAATGAGCAGTTCTTC

d_gene: NA
j_gene: TRBJ2-1
abundance: NA
v_gene: TRBV7-3
CDR3aa: CASSDPGLVRQFF
CDR3nt: TGTGCCAGCAGCGACCCGGGTCTAGTCAGGCAGTTCTTC

d_gene: NA
j_gene: TRBJ1-3
abundance: once
v_gene: TRBV6-6
CDR3aa: CASSPRSSGNTIYF
CDR3nt: TGTGCCAGCAGTCCCCGGAGCTCTGGAAACACCATATATTTT

d_gene: TRBD1
j_gene: TRBJ2-7
abundance: NA
v_gene: TRBV14
CDR3aa: CASSQLTGAEQYF
CDR3nt: TGTGCCAGCAGCCAACTTACAGGGGCCGAGCAGTACTTC